What follows is one TCR beta chain and its context. This sample was included in a study of blood T cell repertoires in COVID-19. Study background: COVID-19 samples from acute and convalescent phases originated in the United States, Italy and Spain. Sample material is recorded as cDNA or gDNA derived from T cells, B-cell-depleted T cells, or PBMCs.

J lost 0 bases, V lost 6 bases, and 9 bases had no gene match. This CDR3 has 18 residues. Germline CDR1 is WSHSY and CDR2 is SAAADI. In the original workflow: Cell counts per sample came from amplifying reference gene primers. The method was immunoSEQ multiplex PCR; TCRdb's version includes in-frame clones alone and lacks a portion of them. V and J calls and clone size are those listed in that table; D and trimming were worked out from the DNA. There are about 200,000 clones in the sample; around 80% occur only once, and over 10% lies in the top ten. Input material: peripheral blood. The chain is built from TRBV10-2 and TRBJ2-1; 12 bases are shared with TRBD2. The sequence derives from a human donor in a cohort sampled during active COVID-19. The CDR3 sequence: CASRRLAGAPTSYNEQFF. Written as DNA, the CDR3 is TGCGCCAGCAGACGACTAGCGGGGGCACCCACCTCCTACAATGAGCAGTTCTTC.